This T cell receptor beta chain was found in a study of B cell selection in AIRE deficiency. Study-wide findings and caveats: About 30.6% of healthy-donor shared Treg TCRbeta sequences appeared in patient Tconv cells.

Original data processing: Pooled conventional T cells gave 100,000 to 120,000 patient and around 1.3x10^5 donor TCRbeta sequences. Measured with immunoSEQ multiplex PCR; TCRdb has only the in-frame clones, and not every one. The V and J calls and clone size were taken over from that table, and D and trimming were inferred from the DNA. The repertoire holds roughly 25,000 clones, with 95% to 98% as singletons. About this clone itself: Its antigen is not identified.

CDR3 length equals 15 residues. The ends were cut back, 3 bases at V and 5 bases at J, with 17 bases in the middle. Germline V lookup: CDR1 MDHEN, CDR2 SYDVKM. CD4+CD127+ cells were sorted as the conventional CD4 T cells. The chain couples TRBV28 to TRBJ2-7, with D perhaps matching TRBD2 (5 bases). This clonotype originated in a human donor in good health. What was sequenced was CD4+CD127+ conventional T cells sorted from PBMCs. CDR3: CASSFVTGSPNEQYF. The CDR3 DNA follows: TGTGCCAGCAGTTTTGTGACGGGATCCCCCAACGAGCAGTACTTC.